Reported below is one TCR beta chain. Its antigen is still unknown. No quality values exist for individual bases; no much larger clone is one base distant. These data come from a study of tumor and adjacent non-tumor tissue in lung cancer (dated by TCRdb to 2016 to 2019). At the level of the whole study: The cohort included about eleven adenocarcinoma, 2 squamous cell carcinoma and 1 small cell lung cancer patients. Among the roughly 15 patients, ages ranged from about 31 to 80 years, 10 were men and 5 were women, and disease was TNM stage I to III. Sequencing generated a total of 95 million to 150 million productive TCRbeta reads, averaging about 4 million reads per sample. Using bulk TCRbeta repertoires from roughly 14 lung cancer patients, the study set lung tumor tissue side by side with matched distant non-tumor lung tissue. For each patient, one tumor sample and one normal lung sample were taken, giving under 35 paired specimens that underwent TCRbeta CDR3 sequencing. What the study reported, not specific to this receptor: Tumor tissue showed significantly greater TCR diversity (inverse Simpson) than normal lung tissue (around 450 vs 150, P = 0.0075, Mann-Whitney U test). A significantly larger cumulative share of the repertoire was made up by the top 100 clones in normal lung than in tumor tissue. Significantly higher TCR diversity was found in younger patients, and higher tumor TCR diversity was associated with shorter overall and disease-free survival. Only about 14 patients were in the cohort, and the authors stated that larger samples and more detailed clinical data are needed. Neither the sequencing platform nor unique molecular identifiers are named or mentioned anywhere in the methods. Peripheral blood was not sequenced, so blood TCRbeta repertoires were not examined in the lung cancer patients of the study.

RNA was isolated from bulk unsorted tissue, and RNA quality was assessed with a NanoDrop ND-1000 and an Agilent 2100. The donors were newly diagnosed lung cancer patients admitted for thoracic surgery in China from August to November 2014 who had not received prior chemotherapy. The study excluded patients who had received radiotherapy or chemotherapy before or who had another cancer at the same time. Pieces of surgical tissue measuring about 1-2.2 cm3 were kept in RNAlater solution and stored at -80 degrees C until use. The CDR3 covers 15 residues, taking in both the cysteine and the phenylalanine. Of all the DNA, just the CDR3 is kept, 45 bases in frame from base 1. The library relied on multiplex PCR. The data were produced on an Illumina HiSeq 2500. TCRbeta libraries were constructed through three rounds of nested PCR with primers (Table S4) according to protocols adapted from ARM-PCR. PCR products of 200-500 bp were gel-excised and purified with the QIAquick gel extraction kit before sequencing. The original methods were these. Reads were cleaned with Trimmomatic, merged with FLASH into complete CDR3 sequences, and assigned to V(D)J germline segments with MiTCR. VDJtools was used to compute clonal diversity as the inverse Simpson's index. In-frame sequences lacking a premature stop codon were counted as productive reads. Clones were called with MiXCR by TCRdb after fastp trimmed the public reads at Q25, and only in-frame beta chains were retained. Entries that share a CDR3 protein sequence are merged under the most common genes and DNA. What appears here as the V and J calls and clone size reflects TCRdb's work, not the paper's. The sample yields fewer than 150,000 distinct CDR3 sequences; 66% were counted once. Together, the top ten hold roughly 20% of the sample.

This chain is built from TRBV21-1 and TRBJ1-5. TRBV21-1 is tagged as a pseudogene. The sequenced sample was lung tumor tissue. The clonotype was recovered from a man aged 55 to 70 with small cell lung cancer. The CDR3 here reads CASIIFGRSNQPQHF. In nucleotides, the sequence is TGTGCCAGCATTATCTTTGGACGGAGCAATCAGCCCCAGCATTTT.